Listed below are T cell receptor beta chains from one sample, sequenced in a study of shared clonotypes between healthy human individuals. The table came from immunoSEQ multiplex PCR; TCRdb's copy has only in-frame clones and leaves some out. The sample has 2 million to 3 million clones, 85% to 95% seen once. Sequences were obtained from naive CD4+ T cells sorted from blood. The receptors were sampled from a man between 18 and 29 years old in good health. CDR3s include the opening cysteine and the closing phenylalanine or tryptophan. The D gene is left open where the match is weak. Clone size is not always given. Where it is, it says once, few, many or a class for expanded clones.

d_call j_call clone_size v_call cdr3_nt cdr3_aa
. TRBJ1-1 . TRBV5-5 TGTGCCAGCAGCTCGCAGGTCCTCCTTAACACTGAAGCTTTCTTT CASSSQVLLNTEAFF
TRBD1 TRBJ2-1 . TRBV27 TGTGCCAGCAGCGACGACAGGGTAACCCCCAATGAGCAGTTCTTC CASSDDRVTPNEQFF
. TRBJ1-5 . TRBV28 TGTGCCAGCAGTTTAAGGTCGGGTAGCAATCAGCCCCAGCATTTT CASSLRSGSNQPQHF
. TRBJ2-2 . TRBV5-1 TGCGCCAGCAGCTTGGGGCGTCGGACTCCCAACACCGGGGAGCTGTTTTTT CASSLGRRTPNTGELFF
. TRBJ2-5 . TRBV6-5 TGTGCCAGCAACTCCAGGAGGAGAGAGACCCAGTACTTC CASNSRRRETQYF
. TRBJ1-1 . TRBV5-4 TGTGCCAGCAGCTTGGCCCGTAAGAACACTGAAGCTTTCTTT CASSLARKNTEAFF
TRBD2 TRBJ2-3 . TRBV19 TGTGCCAGTAGTATAGGGACTAGGGGCACAGATACGCAGTATTTT CASSIGTRGTDTQYF
TRBD1 TRBJ1-2 . TRBV6-5 TGTGCCAGCAGTAACGGACAGGGTGGCTACACCTTC CASSNGQGGYTF
. TRBJ1-1 . TRBV7-2 TGTGCCAGCAGCTTGGGGGCATCTGTGAACACTGAAGCTTTCTTT CASSLGASVNTEAFF
. TRBJ1-4 . TRBV28 TGTGCCAGCAGTTTTGTCACAGTTAATGAAAAACTGTTTTTT CASSFVTVNEKLFF
TRBD1 TRBJ1-2 . TRBV19 TGTGCCAGTAGTATAGGGGGACAGGGGCTTGGCTACACCTTC CASSIGGQGLGYTF
. TRBJ2-2 . TRBV6-6 TGTGCCAGCACCGTCAGGAACACCGGGGAGCTGTTTTTT CASTVRNTGELFF
. TRBJ2-3 . TRBV15 TGTGCCACCAGCAGAGGAGGTCAGGGTACAGATACGCAGTATTTT CATSRGGQGTDTQYF
TRBD1 TRBJ1-3 . TRBV6-6 TGTGCCAGCAGGACAGGGGGCTCTGGAAACACCATATATTTT CASRTGGSGNTIYF
. TRBJ2-2 . TRBV5-1 TGCGCCAGCAGCTTACTAAGAAGGACCGGGGAGCTGTTTTTT CASSLLRRTGELFF
TRBD2 TRBJ2-5 . TRBV5-4 TGTGCCAGCAGCCCCGGACTAGCGGGAGGTGGTATTCCGGAGACCCAGTACTTC CASSPGLAGGGIPETQYF
. TRBJ1-3 . TRBV2 TGTGCCAGCAGTGAAGCAGGCCGGAACATCGGAAACACCATATATTTT CASSEAGRNIGNTIYF
TRBD1 TRBJ2-1 . TRBV6-1 TGTGCCAGCAGGATCTGGGACAGGGGTTACAATGAGCAGTTCTTC CASRIWDRGYNEQFF
. TRBJ2-5 . TRBV6-5 TGTGCCAGCAGTTACGGGAGCTTAAAAGAGACCCAGTACTTC CASSYGSLKETQYF
TRBD2 TRBJ2-6 . TRBV9 TGTGCCAGCAGCGTAGAATTGAGACTAGCCTCTGGGGCCAACGTCCTGACTTTC CASSVELRLASGANVLTF
. TRBJ1-4 once TRBV7-2 TGTGCCAGCAGCTTAGGGGGGGCGGGTGAAAAACTGTTTTTT CASSLGGAGEKLFF
. TRBJ1-2 once TRBV2 TGTGCCAGCAGTACGAACAGGGTAATATCGGACTATGGCTACACCTTC CASSTNRVISDYGYTF
. TRBJ1-1 . TRBV29-1 TGCAGCGTTGATCACATGGGGAGGACTGAAGCTTTCTTT CSVDHMGRTEAFF
. TRBJ1-1 . TRBV18 TGTGCCAGCTCAAGCAGGGAGGTGAACACTGAAGCTTTCTTT CASSSREVNTEAFF
. TRBJ2-3 . TRBV6-5 TGTGCCAGCAGTAGGGGCGATACGCAGTATTTT CASSRGDTQYF
. TRBJ2-5 . TRBV27 TGTGCCAGCAGTTTAGGGGGTACAGAGACCCAGTACTTC CASSLGGTETQYF
TRBD2 TRBJ2-1 . TRBV30 TGTGCCTGGGGTAGCGGGAGGGCCTCCAATGAGCAGTTCTTC CAWGSGRASNEQFF
. TRBJ2-7 . TRBV6-6 TGTGCCAGCAGTTACTCCCGGGACGAGCAGTACTTC CASSYSRDEQYF
TRBD2 TRBJ2-3 . TRBV9 TGTGCCAGCAGCGCGAACAGCGGGATCACAGATACGCAGTATTTT CASSANSGITDTQYF
. TRBJ2-5 . TRBV5-1 TGCGCCAGCAGCTTGGCAAGGCCAGAGACCCAGTACTTC CASSLARPETQYF
TRBD1 TRBJ1-3 once TRBV4-2 TGTGCCAGCAGCCTCCAGGGGGGTGTATTTGACTCTGGAAACACCATATATTTT CASSLQGGVFDSGNTIYF
. TRBJ2-3 . TRBV27 TGTGCCAGCAGGAGAGGGTGGGAAACAGATACGCAGTATTTT CASRRGWETDTQYF
. TRBJ2-3 once TRBV6-1 TGTGCCAGCAGTGATGGAAGAAGCACAGATACGCAGTATTTT CASSDGRSTDTQYF
. TRBJ2-1 . TRBV6-4 TGTGCCAGCAGCGAGGACTTGACCTCCTACAATGAGCAGTTCTTC CASSEDLTSYNEQFF
TRBD2 TRBJ2-5 . TRBV5-1 TGCGCCAGCAGCTTGGAAGGTAGCGGGGGATTGGAGACCCAGTACTTC CASSLEGSGGLETQYF
. TRBJ2-4 . TRBV9 TGTGCCAGCAGCGTAGACGCGGGGGCTACTAGAGCCAAAAACATTCAGTACTTC CASSVDAGATRAKNIQYF
TRBD1 TRBJ1-5 . TRBV19 TGTGCCAGTAGTACCATACAGGGGGCTCAGCCCCAGCATTTT CASSTIQGAQPQHF
. TRBJ2-3 . TRBV2 TGTGCCAGCTCGATAGCCGATACGCAGTATTTT CASSIADTQYF
. TRBJ1-4 . TRBV6-6 TGTGCCAGCAGCTTCGACTCCTCCGGGCTGTTTTTT CASSFDSSGLFF
TRBD2 TRBJ2-2 once TRBV9 TGTGCCAGCAGCGTAGGCGGGGGGGACACCGGGGAGCTGTTTTTT CASSVGGGDTGELFF